The clone carrying this TCR beta chain was picked up one time. Its target is unknown. The sample originates from a study of cytomegalovirus exposure and HLA in healthy donors. Study observations and caveats: Later on, a genetic analysis was performed. It linked a missense variant in DCLRE1C with V- and J-gene trimming of TCR beta. Across donors, most TCRs were seen rarely, yet some public ones were widespread. Immune exposure information comprised only CMV serostatus.

PCR used 60 Vbeta primers and 13 Jbeta primers. Data came from immunoSEQ multiplex PCR; TCRdb stores just in-frame clones and leaves some out. There are roughly 100,000 clones in the sample; 79% occur only once, and under 4% lies in the top ten. V lost 6 bases to trimming and J lost 0 bases, with 9 bases between them. This CDR3 has 14 residues. From germline, CDR1 is MNHEY and CDR2 SVGAGI. The chain combines TRBV6-5 with TRBJ1-3, with D possibly being TRBD1 (5 bases). The sequenced sample was PBMCs. The TCR comes from a male donor in good health and CMV-seropositive. The CDR3 reads CASSDSNSGNTIYF. The CDR3 nucleotides are TGTGCCAGCAGCGACAGCAACTCTGGAAACACCATATATTTT.